This T cell receptor beta chain was obtained from a study of T cell responses to AZD1222 COVID-19 vaccine. Profiling relied on immunoSEQ multiplex PCR, and the TCRdb table lists in-frame clones only, not all of them. This table holds around 160,000 clones, 94% found once. The TCR originated in an adult in good health. The starting material was peripheral blood, obtained on day 0 of AZD1222 vaccination.

The chain's CDR3 is CASSYTPGAANYGYTF. CDR3 nucleotides: TGTGCCAGCAGTTACACCCCGGGGGCGGCTAACTATGGCTACACCTTC. The gene calls are TRBV6-5 and TRBJ1-2, with D tentatively TRBD1 (6 bases). From germline, CDR1 is MNHEY and CDR2 SVGAGI. The CDR3 extends over 16 amino acids. Trimming removed 2 bases at V and 0 bases at J, with 13 bases between.